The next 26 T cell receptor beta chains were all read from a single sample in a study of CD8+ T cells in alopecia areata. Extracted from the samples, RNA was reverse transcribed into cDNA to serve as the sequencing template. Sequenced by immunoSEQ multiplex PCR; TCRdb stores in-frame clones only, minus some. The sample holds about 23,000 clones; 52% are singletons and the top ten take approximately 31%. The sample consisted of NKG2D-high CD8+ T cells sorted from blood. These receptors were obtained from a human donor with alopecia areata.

The CDR3: CARASGSGFGETQYF. The CDR3 nucleotides read TGTGCCAGGGCTAGCGGGAGTGGATTTGGAGAGACCCAGTACTTC. The V gene is TRBV2, the J gene TRBJ2-5; 10 positions match TRBD2. CDR1 is SNHLY, CDR2 FYNNEI, per germline. Trimming took 9 bases from V and 4 from J; bases not matched to a gene: 11. This CDR3 spans 15 amino acids.

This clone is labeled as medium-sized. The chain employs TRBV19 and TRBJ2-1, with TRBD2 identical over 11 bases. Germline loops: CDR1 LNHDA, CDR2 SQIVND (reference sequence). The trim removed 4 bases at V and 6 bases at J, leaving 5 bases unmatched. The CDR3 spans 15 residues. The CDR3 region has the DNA TGTGCCAGTAGTACCACTAGCGGGAGTTTCAATGAGCAGTTCTTC. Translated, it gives CASSTTSGSFNEQFF.

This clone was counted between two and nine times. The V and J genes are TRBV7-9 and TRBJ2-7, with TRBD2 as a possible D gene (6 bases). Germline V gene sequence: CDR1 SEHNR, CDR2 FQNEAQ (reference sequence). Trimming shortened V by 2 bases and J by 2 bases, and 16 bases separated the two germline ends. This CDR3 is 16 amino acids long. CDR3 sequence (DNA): TGTGCCAGCAGCTTAAGTTTGGGACTTCAAACCTACGAGCAGTACTTC. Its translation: CASSLSLGLQTYEQYF.

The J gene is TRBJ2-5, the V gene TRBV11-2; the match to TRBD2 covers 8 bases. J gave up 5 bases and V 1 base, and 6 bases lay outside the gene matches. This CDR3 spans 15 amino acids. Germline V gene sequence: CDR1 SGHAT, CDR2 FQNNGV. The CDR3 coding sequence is TGTGCCAGCAGCTTAGGAGCGGGAGTTTCTGAGACCCAGTACTTC. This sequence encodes CASSLGAGVSETQYF.

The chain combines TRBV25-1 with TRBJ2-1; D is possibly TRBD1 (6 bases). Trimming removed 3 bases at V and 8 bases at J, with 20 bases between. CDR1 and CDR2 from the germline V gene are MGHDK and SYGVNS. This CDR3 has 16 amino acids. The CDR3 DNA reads TGTGCCAGCAGTGACCAGGGGTCTGCGTACGGTGATGAGCAGTTCTTC. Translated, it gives CASSDQGSAYGDEQFF.

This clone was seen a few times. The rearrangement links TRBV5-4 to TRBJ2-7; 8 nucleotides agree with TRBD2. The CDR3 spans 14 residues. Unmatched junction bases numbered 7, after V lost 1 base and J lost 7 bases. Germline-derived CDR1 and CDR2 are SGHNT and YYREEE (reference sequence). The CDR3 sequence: CASSLYGRAEEQYF. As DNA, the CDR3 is TGTGCCAGCAGCTTGTACGGGAGGGCCGAGGAGCAGTACTTC.

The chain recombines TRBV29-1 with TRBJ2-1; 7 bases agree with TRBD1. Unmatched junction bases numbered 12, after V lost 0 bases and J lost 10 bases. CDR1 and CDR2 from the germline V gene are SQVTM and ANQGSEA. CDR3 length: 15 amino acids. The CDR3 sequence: CSVEDGEGAMWEQFF. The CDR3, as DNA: TGCAGCGTTGAAGATGGTGAGGGGGCGATGTGGGAGCAGTTCTTC.

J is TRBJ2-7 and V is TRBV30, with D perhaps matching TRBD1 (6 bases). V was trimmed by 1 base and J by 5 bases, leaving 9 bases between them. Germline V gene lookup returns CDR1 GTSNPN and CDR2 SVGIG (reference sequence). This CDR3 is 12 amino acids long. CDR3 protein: CAWSGDTDEQYF. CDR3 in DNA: TGTGCCTGGAGTGGGGACACAGACGAGCAGTACTTC. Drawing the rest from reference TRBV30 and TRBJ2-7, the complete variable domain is SQTIHQWPATLVQPVGSPLSLECTVEGTSNPNLYWYRQAAGRGLQLLFYSVGIGQISSEVPQNLSASRPQDRQFILSSKKLLLSDSGFYLCAWSGDTDEQYFGPGTRLTVT.

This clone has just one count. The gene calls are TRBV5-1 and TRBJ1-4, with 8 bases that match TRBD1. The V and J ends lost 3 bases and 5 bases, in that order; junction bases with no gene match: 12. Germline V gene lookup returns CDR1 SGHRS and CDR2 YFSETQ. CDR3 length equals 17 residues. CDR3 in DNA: TGCGCCAGCAGCTCCTTCGGACAGGGCGCCGAGAATGAAAAACTGTTTTTT. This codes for CASSSFGQGAENEKLFF.

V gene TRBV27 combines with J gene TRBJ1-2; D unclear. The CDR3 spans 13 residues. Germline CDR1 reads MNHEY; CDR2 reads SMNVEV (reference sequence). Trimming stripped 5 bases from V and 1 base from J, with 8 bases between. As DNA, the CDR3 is TGTGCCAGCAGTAAAGAAGTTAACTATGGCTACACCTTC. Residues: CASSKEVNYGYTF.

The CDR3 coding sequence is TGTGCCAGCAGTTCAGGTATTTCCTACGAGCAGTACTTC. It is translated as CASSSGISYEQYF. The genes are TRBV27 and TRBJ2-7; D gene ambiguous. CDR3 length: 13 residues. The V gene lost 4 bases and the J gene lost 1 base, with 8 bases spanning the gap. Germline-derived CDR1 and CDR2 are MNHEY and SMNVEV (reference sequence).

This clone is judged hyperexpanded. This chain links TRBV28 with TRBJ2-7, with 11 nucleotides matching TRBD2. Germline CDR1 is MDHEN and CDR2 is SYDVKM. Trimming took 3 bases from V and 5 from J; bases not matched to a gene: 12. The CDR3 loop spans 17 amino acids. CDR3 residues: CASSFPPLAGGLDEQYF. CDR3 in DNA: TGTGCCAGCAGTTTCCCCCCCCTAGCGGGAGGTCTCGACGAGCAGTACTTC.

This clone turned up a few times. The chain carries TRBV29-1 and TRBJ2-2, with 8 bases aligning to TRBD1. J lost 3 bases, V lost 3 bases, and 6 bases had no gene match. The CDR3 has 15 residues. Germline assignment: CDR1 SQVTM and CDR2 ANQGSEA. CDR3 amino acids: CSVDRGRGDTGELFF. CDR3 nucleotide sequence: TGCAGCGTTGACAGGGGGCGCGGTGACACCGGGGAGCTGTTTTTT.

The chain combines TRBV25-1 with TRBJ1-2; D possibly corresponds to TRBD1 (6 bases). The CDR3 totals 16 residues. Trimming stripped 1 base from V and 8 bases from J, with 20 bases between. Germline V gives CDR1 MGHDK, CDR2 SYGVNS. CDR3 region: CASSESSGTPRGGYTF. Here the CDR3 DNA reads TGTGCCAGCAGTGAATCGAGCGGGACACCTCGGGGAGGCTACACCTTC.

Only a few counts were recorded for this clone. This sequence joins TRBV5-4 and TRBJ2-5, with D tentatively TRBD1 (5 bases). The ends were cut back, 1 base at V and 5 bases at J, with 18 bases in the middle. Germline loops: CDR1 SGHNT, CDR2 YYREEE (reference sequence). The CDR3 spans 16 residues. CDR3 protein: CASSLPTQGGGETQYF. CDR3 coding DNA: TGTGCCAGCAGCTTGCCCACGCAGGGCGGTGGGGAGACCCAGTACTTC.

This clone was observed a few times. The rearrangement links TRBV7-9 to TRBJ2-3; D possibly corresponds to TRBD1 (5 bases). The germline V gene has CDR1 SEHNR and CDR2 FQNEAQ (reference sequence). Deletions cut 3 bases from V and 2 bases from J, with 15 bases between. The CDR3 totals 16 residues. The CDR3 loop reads CASSFRTLGATDTQYF. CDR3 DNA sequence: TGTGCCAGCAGCTTCAGGACATTGGGTGCCACAGATACGCAGTATTTT.

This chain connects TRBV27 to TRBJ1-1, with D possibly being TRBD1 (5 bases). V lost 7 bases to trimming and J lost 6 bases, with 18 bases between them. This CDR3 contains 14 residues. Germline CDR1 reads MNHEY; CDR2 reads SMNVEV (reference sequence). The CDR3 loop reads CASIGRGTRAEAFF. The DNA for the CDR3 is TGTGCCAGCATCGGTCGGGGGACGAGGGCTGAAGCTTTCTTT.

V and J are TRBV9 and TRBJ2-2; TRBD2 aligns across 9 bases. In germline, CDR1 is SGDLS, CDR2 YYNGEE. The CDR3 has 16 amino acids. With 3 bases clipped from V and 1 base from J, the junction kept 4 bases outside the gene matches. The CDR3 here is CASSGYSGGNTGELFF. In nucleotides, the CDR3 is TGTGCCAGCAGCGGCTATAGCGGGGGGAACACCGGGGAGCTGTTTTTT.

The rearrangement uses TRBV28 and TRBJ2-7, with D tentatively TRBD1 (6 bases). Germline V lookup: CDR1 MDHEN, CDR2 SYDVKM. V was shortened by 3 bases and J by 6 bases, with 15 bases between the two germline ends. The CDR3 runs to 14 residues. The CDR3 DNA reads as TGTGCCAGCAGTTTGGGACCACAGGGTATCGAGCAGTACTTC. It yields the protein CASSLGPQGIEQYF.

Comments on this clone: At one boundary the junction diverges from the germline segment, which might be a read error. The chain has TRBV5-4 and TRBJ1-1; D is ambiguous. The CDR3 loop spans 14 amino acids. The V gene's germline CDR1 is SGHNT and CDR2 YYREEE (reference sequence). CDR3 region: CASSQVSISTEAFF. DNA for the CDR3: TGCGCCAGCAGCCAAGTGTCTATCTCTACTGAAGCTTTCTTT.

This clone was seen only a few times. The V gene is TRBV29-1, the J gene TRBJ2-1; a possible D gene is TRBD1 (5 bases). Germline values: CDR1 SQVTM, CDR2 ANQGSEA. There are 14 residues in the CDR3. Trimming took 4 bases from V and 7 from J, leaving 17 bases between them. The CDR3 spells CSVVGLGVRNEQFF. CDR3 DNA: TGCAGCGTTGTGGGGCTAGGAGTAAGAAATGAGCAGTTCTTC.

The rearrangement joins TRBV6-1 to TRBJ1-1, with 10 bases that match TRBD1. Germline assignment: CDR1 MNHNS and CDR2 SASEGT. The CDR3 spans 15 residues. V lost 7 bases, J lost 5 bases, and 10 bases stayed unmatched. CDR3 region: CASTRTGGGKTEAFF. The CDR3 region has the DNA TGTGCCAGCACCAGGACAGGGGGAGGAAAGACTGAAGCTTTCTTT.

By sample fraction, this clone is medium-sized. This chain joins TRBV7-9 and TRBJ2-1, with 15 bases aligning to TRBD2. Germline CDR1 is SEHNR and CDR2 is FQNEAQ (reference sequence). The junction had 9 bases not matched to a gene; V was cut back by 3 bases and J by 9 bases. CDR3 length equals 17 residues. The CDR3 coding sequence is TGTGCCAGCAGCTTTGGAGGAGGACTAGCGGGAGGGCGTGAGCAGTTCTTC. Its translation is CASSFGGGLAGGREQFF.

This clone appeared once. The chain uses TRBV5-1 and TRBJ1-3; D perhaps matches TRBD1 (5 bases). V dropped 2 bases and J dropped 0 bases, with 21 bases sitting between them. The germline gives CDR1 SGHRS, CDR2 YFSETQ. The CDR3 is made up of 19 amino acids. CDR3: CASSLSAGLSIFSGNTIYF. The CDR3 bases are TGCGCCAGCAGCTTATCGGCAGGGTTGTCAATTTTCTCTGGAAACACCATATATTTT.

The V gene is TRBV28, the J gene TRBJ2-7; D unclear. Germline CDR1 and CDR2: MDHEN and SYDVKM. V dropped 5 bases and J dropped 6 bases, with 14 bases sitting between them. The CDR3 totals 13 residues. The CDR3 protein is CASSPPRVVEQYF. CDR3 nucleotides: TGTGCCAGCAGTCCACCTCGGGTTGTCGAGCAGTACTTC. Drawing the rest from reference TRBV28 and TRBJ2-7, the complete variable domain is DVKVTQSSRYLVKRTGEKVFLECVQDMDHENMFWYRQDPGLGLRLIYFSYDVKMKEKGDIPEGYSVSREKKERFSLILESASTNQTSMYLCASSPPRVVEQYFGPGTRLTVT.

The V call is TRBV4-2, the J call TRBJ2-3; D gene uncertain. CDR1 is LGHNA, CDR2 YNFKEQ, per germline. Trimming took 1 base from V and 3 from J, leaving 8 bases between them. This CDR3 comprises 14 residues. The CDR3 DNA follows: TGTGCCAGCAGCCAAGTACTCGTAACAGATACGCAGTATTTT. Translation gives CASSQVLVTDTQYF.